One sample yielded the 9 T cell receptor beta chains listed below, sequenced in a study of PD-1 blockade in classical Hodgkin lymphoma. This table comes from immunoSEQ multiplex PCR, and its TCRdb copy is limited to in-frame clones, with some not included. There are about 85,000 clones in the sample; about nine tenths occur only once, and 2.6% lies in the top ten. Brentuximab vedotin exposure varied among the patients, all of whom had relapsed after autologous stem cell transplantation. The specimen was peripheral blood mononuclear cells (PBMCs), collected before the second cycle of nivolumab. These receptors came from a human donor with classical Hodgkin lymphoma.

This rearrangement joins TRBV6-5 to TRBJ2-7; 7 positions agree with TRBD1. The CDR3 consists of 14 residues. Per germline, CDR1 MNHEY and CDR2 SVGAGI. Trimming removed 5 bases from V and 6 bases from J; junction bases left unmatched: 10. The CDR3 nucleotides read TGTGCCAGCAGTCGCATACAGGGGTCGACCGAGCAGTACTTC. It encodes CASSRIQGSTEQYF.

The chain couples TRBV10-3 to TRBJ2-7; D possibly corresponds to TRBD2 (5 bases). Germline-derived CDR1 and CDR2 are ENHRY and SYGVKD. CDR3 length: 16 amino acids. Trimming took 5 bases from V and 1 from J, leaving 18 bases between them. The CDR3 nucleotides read TGTGCCATCAGTCCAACCGGGCGGAGCGGATCCTACGAGCAGTACTTC. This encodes CAISPTGRSGSYEQYF.

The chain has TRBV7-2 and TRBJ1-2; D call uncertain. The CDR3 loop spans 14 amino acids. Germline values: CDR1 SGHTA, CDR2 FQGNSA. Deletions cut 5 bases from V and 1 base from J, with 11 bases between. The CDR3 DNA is TGTGCCAGCAGCCCTGACTTATTTAACTATGGCTACACCTTC. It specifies CASSPDLFNYGYTF.

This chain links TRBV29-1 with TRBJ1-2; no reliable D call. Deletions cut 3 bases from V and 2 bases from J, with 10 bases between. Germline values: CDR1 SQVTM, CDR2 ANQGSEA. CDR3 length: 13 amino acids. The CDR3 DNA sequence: TGCAGCGTTGAGAATAGACGAAACTATGGCTACACCTTC. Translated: CSVENRRNYGYTF.

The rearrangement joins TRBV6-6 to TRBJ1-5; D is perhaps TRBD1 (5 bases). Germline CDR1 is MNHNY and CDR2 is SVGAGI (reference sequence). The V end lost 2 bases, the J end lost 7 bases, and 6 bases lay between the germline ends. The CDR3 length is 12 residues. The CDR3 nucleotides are TGTGCCAGCAGTTACGGGGGGCAGCCCCAGCATTTT. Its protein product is CASSYGGQPQHF.

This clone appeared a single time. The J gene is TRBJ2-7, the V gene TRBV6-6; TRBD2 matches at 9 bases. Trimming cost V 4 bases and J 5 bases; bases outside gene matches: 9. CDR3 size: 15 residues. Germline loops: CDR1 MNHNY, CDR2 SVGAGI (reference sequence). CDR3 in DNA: TGTGCCAGCAGTTCCCTTAGCGGGAGTAACGACGAGCAGTACTTC. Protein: CASSSLSGSNDEQYF.

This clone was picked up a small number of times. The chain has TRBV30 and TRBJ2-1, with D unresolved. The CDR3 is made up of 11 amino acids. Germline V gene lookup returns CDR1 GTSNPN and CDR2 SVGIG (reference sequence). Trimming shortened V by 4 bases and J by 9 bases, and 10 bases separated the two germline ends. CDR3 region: CAWTGSREQFF. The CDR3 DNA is TGTGCCTGGACGGGCAGTCGTGAGCAGTTCTTC.

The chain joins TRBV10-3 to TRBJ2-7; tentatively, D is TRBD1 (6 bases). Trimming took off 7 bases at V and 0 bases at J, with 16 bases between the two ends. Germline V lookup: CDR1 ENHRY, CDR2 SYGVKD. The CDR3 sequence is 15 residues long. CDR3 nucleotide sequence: TGTGCCATCACCTCCGGGACAACCTCCTCCTACGAGCAGTACTTC. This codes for CAITSGTTSSYEQYF.

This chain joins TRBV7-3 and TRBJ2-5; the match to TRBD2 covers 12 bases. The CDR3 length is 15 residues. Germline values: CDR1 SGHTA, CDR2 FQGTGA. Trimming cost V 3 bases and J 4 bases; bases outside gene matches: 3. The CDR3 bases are TGTGCCAGCAGCTTGACTAGCGGGAGCCCAGAGACCCAGTACTTC. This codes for CASSLTSGSPETQYF.